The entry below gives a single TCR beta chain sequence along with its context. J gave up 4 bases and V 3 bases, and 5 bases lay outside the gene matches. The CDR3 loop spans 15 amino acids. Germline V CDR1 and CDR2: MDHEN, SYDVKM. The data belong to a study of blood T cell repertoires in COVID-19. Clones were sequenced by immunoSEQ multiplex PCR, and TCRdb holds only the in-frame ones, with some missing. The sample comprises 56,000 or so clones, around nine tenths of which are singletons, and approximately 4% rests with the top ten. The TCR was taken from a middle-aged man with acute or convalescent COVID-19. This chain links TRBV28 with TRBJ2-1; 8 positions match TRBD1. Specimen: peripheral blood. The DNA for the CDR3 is TGTGCCAGCAGTTTGGGGACAGGACCTTACAATGAGCAGTTCTTC. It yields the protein CASSLGTGPYNEQFF. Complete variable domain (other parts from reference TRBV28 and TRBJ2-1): DVKVTQSSRYLVKRTGEKVFLECVQDMDHENMFWYRQDPGLGLRLIYFSYDVKMKEKGDIPEGYSVSREKKERFSLILESASTNQTSMYLCASSLGTGPYNEQFFGPGTRLTVL.